This TCR beta chain was recovered during a study of T-cell reconstitution after alpha-beta-depleted transplantation in children. Germline CDR1 and CDR2: SGHRS and YFSETQ. This CDR3 has 13 amino acids. Trimming took off 1 base at V and 2 bases at J, with 6 bases between the two ends. Unique molecular identifiers featured in how the TCRbeta library was prepared. TCRdb re-derived calls from the PCR reads in MiXCR, one entry per CDR3 protein. The sample holds some 390,000 distinct CDR3 sequences, around 21% seen once. This clonotype was sampled from a human donor who donated a stem cell graft to a child with acute myeloid leukemia. The chain combines TRBV5-1 with TRBJ1-1; D not certain. The sample in question was PBMCs from the stem cell graft donor, obtained from the stem cell graft. For the CDR3, the DNA is TGCGCCAGCAGCTTGTCGACAAACACTGAAGCTTTCTTT. Encoded protein: CASSLSTNTEAFF. Filled out from reference TRBV5-1 and TRBJ1-1, the complete variable domain reads KAGVTQTPRYLIKTRGQQVTLSCSPISGHRSVSWYQQTPGQGLQFLFEYFSETQRNKGNFPGRFSGRQFSNSRSEMNVSTLELGDSALYLCASSLSTNTEAFFGQGTRLTVV.